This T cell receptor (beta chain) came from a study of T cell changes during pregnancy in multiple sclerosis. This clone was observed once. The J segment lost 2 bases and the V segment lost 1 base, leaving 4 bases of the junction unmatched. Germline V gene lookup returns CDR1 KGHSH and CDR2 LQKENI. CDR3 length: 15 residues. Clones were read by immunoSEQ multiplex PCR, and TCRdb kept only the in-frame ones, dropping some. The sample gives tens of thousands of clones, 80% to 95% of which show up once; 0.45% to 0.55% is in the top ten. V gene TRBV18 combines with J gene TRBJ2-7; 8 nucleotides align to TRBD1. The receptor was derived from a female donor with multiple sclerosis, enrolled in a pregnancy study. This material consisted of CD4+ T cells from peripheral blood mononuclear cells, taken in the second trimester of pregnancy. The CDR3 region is CASSPRRTGTYEQYF. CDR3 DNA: TGTGCCAGCTCACCACGTAGGACAGGGACCTACGAGCAGTACTTC.